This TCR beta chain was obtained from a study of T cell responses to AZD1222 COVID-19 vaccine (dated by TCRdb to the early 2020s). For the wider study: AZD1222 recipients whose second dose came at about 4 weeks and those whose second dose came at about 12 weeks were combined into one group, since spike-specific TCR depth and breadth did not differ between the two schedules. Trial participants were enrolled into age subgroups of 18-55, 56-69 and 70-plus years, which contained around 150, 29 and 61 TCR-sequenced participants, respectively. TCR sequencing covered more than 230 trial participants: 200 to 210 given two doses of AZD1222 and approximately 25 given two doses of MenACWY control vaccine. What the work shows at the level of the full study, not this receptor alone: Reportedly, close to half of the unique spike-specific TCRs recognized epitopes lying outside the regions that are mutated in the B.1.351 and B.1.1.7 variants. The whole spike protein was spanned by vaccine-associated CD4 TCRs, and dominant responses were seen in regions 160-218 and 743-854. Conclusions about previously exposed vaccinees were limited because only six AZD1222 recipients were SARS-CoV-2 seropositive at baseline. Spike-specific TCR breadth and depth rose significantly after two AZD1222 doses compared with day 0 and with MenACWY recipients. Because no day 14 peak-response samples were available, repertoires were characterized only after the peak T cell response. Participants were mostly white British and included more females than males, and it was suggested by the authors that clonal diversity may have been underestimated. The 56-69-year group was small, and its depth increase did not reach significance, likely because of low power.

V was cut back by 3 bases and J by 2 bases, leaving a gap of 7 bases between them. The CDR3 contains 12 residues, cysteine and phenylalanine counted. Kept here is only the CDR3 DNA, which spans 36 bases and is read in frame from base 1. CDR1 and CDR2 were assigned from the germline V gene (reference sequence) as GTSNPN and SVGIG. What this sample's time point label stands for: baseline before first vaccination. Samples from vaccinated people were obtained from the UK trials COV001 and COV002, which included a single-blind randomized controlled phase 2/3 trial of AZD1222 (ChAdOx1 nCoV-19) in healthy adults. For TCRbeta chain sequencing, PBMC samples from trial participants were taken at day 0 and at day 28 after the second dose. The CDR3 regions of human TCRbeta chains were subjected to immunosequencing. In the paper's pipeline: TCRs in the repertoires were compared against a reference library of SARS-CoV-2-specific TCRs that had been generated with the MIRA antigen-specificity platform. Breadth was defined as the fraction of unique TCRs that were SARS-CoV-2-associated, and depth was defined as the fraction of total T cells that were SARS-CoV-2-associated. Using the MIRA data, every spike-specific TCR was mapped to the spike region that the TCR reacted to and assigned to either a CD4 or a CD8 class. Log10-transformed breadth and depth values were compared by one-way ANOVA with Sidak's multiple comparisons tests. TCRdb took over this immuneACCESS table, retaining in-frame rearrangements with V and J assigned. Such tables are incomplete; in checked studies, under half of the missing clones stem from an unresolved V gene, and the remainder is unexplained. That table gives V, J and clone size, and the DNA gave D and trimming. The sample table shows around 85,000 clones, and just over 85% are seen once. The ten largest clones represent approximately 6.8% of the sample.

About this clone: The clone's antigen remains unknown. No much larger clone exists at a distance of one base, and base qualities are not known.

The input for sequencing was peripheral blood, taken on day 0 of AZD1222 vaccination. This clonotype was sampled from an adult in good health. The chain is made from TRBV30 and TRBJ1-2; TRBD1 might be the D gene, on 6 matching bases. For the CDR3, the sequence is CAWRDRNYGYTF. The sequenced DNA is TGTGCCTGGAGGGACAGAAACTATGGCTACACCTTC.